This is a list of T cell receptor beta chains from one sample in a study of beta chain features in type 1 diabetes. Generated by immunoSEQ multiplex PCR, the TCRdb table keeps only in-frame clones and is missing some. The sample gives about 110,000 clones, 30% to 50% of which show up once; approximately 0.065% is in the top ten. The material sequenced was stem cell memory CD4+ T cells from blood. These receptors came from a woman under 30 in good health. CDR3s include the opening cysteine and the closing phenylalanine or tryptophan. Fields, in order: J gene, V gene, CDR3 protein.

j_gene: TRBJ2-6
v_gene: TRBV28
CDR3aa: CASSLWQGGANVLTF

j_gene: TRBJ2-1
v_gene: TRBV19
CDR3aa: CASGRQGSSYNEQFF

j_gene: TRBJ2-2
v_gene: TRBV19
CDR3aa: CASSISAGGGTGELFF

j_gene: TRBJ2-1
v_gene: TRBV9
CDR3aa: CASSTRGYNEQFF

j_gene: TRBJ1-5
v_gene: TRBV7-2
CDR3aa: CASSFAGAGSNQPQHF

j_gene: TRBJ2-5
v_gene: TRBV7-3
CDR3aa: CASSLNRGETQYF

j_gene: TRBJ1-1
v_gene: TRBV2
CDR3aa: CASKETGGNTEAFF

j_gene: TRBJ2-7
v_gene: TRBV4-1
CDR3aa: CASSHMQTSLGYEQYF

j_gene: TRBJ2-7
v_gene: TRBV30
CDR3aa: CAWSGGGTSYEQYF

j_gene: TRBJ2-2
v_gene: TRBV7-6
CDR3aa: CASSPRTVITGELFF

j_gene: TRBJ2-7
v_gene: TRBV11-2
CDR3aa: CASSFDLGEQYF

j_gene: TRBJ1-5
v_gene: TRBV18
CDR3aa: CASSPNSKLGQPQHF

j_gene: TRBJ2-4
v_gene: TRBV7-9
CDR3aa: CASSLEGRGIGNIQYF

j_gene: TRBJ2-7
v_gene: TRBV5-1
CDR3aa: CASSGRDRLYEQYF

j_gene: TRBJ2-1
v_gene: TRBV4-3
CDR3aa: CASSQGHSGSYNEQFF

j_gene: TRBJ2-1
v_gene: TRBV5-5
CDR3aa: CASSLHGLVGDEQFF

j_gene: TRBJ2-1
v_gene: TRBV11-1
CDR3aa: CASSFRAGGAEQFF

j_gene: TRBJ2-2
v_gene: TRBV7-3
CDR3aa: CASSLGSAVTGELFF

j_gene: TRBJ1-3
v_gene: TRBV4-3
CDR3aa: CASSPRLRISGNTIYF

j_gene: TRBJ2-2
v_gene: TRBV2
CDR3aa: CASSPAGLPNTGELFF

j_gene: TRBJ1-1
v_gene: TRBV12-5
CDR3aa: CASGLVRQGVSTEAFF

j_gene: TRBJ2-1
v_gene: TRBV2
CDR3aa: CASKGASGNEQFF